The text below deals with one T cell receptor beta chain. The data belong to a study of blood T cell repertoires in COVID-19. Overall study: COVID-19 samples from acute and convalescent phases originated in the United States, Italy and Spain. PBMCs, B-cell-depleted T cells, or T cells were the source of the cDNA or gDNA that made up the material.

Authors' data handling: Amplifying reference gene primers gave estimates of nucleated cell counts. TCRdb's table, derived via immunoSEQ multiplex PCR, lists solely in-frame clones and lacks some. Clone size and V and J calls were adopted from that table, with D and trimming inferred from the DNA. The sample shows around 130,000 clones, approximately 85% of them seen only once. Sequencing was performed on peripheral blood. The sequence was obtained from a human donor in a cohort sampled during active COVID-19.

The CDR3 nucleotides read TGTGCCAGTAGTATATTCCGAGAAAACACCGGGGAGCTGTTTTTT. This encodes CASSIFRENTGELFF. The chain recombines TRBV19 with TRBJ2-2; D is ambiguous. The CDR3 consists of 15 residues. The germline V gene encodes CDR1 LNHDA and CDR2 SQIVND (reference sequence). Trimming took off 2 bases at V and 2 bases at J, with 9 bases between the two ends.